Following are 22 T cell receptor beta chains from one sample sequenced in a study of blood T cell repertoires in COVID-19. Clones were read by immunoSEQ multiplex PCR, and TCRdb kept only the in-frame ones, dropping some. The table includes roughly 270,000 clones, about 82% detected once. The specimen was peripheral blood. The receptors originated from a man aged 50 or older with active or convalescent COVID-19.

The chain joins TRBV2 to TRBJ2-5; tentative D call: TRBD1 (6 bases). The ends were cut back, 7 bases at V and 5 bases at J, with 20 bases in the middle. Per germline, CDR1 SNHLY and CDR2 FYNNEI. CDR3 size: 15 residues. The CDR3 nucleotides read TGTGCCAGCAAAACCGGGACAAGGGGTTTGGAGACCCAGTACTTC. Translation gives CASKTGTRGLETQYF. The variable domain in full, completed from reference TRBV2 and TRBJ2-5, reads EPEVTQTPSHQVTQMGQEVILRCVPISNHLYFYWYRQILGQKVEFLVSFYNNEISEKSEIFDDQFSVERPDGSNFTLKIRSTKLEDSAMYFCASKTGTRGLETQYFGPGTRLLVL.

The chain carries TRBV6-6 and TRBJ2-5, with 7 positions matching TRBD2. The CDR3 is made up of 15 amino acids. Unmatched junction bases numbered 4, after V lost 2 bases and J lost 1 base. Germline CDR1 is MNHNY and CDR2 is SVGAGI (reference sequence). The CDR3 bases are TGTGCCAGCAGTTACCGCGGGAGCCCCCAAGAGACCCAGTACTTC. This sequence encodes CASSYRGSPQETQYF.

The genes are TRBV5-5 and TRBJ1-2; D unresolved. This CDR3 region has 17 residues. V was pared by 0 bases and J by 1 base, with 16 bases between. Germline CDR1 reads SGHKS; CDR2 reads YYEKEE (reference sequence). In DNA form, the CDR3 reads TGTGCCAGCAGCTTGGGAACGCGTGCGGGAGTTAACTATGGCTACACCTTC. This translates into CASSLGTRAGVNYGYTF.

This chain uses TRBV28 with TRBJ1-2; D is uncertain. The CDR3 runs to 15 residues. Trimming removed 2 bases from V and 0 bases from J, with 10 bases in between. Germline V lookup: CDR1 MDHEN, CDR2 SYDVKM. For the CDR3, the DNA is TGTGCCAGCAGTTTAGTGCAGGTAGCTAACTATGGCTACACCTTC. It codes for CASSLVQVANYGYTF.

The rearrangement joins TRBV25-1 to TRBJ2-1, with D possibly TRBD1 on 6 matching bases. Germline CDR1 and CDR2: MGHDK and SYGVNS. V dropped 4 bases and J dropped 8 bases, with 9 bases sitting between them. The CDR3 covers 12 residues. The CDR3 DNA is TGTGCCAGCAGTGCCAGGGGAGATGAGCAGTTCTTC. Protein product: CASSARGDEQFF.

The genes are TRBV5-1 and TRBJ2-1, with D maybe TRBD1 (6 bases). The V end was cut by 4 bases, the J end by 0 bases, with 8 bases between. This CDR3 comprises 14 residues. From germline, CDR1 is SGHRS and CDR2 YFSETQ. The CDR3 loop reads CASSADSSYNEQFF. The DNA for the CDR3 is TGCGCCAGCAGCGCGGACAGCTCCTACAATGAGCAGTTCTTC.

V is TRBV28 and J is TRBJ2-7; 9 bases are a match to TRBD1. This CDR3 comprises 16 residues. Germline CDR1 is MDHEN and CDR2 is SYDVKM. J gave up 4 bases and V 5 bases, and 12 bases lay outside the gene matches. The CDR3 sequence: CASSPLTGGDRYEQYF. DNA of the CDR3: TGTGCCAGCAGTCCCTTGACAGGGGGAGATAGGTACGAGCAGTACTTC.

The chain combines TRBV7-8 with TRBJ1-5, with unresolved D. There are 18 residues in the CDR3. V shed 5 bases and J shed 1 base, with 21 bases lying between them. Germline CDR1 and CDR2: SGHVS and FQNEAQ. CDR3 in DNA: TGTGCCAGCAGCACGTATAGCAGTACCCATTCGAGCAATCAGCCCCAGCATTTT. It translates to CASSTYSSTHSSNQPQHF.

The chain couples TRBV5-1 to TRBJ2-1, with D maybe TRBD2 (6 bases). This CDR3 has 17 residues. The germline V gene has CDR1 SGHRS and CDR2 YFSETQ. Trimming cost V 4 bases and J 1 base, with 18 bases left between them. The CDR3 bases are TGCGCCAGCAGCCCCAGATTGGGGGGAGGTTCCTACAATGAGCAGTTCTTC. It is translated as CASSPRLGGGSYNEQFF.

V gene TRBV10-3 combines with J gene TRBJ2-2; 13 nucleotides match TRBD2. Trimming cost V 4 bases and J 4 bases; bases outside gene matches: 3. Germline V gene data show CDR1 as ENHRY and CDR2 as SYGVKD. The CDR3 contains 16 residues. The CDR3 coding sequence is TGTGCCATCAGTGTGGGACTAGCGGGACCCACCGGGGAGCTGTTTTTT. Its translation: CAISVGLAGPTGELFF.

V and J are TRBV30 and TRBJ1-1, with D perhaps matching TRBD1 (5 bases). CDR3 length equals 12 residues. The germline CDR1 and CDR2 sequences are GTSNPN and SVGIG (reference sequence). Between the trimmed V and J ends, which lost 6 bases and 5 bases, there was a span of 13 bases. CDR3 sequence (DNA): TGTGCCTGCCATCGGGGGGGGACTGAAGCTTTCTTT. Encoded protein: CACHRGGTEAFF.

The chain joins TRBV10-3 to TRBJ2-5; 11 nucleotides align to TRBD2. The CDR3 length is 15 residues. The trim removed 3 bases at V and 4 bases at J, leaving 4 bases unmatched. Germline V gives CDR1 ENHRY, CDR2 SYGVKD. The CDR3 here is CAISEGLAGGETQYF. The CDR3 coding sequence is TGTGCCATCAGTGAAGGGCTAGCGGGAGGAGAGACCCAGTACTTC.

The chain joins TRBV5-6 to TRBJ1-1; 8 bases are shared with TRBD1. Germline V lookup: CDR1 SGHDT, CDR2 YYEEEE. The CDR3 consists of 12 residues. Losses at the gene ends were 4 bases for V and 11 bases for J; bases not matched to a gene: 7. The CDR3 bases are TGTGCCAGCAGCCTATGGACAGGGCGGGCTTTCTTT. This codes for CASSLWTGRAFF.

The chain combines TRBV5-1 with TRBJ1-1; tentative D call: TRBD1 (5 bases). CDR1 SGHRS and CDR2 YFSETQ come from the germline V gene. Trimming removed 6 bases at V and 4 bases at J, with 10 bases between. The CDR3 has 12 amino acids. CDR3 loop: CASNGGSTEAFF. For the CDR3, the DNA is TGCGCCAGCAACGGGGGGAGCACTGAAGCTTTCTTT.

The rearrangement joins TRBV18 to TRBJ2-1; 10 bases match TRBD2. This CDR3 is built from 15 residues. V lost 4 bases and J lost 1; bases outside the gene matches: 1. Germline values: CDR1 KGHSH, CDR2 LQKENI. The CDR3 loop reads CASSQLAGSYNEQFF. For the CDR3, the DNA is TGTGCCAGCTCACAACTAGCGGGATCCTACAATGAGCAGTTCTTC.

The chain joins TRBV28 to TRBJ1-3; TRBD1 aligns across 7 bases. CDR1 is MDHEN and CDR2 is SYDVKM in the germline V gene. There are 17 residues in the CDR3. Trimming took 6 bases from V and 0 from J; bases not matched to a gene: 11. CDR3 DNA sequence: TGTGCCAGCAGGAAGCAACAGGGGACGCGCTCTGGAAACACCATATATTTT. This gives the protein CASRKQQGTRSGNTIYF.

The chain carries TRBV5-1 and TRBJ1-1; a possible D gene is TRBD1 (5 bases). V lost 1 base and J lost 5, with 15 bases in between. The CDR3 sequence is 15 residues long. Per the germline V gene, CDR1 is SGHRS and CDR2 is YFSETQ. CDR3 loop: CASSLTGGGMTEAFF. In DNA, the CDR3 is TGCGCCAGCAGCTTGACGGGGGGAGGCATGACTGAAGCTTTCTTT.

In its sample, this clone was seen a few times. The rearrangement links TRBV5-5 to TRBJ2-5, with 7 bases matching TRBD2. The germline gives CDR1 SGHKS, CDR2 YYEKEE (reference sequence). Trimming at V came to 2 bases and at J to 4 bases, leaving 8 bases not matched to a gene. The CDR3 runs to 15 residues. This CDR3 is CASSLYQAGRETQYF. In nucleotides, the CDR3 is TGTGCCAGCAGCTTATACCAAGCGGGACGAGAGACCCAGTACTTC.

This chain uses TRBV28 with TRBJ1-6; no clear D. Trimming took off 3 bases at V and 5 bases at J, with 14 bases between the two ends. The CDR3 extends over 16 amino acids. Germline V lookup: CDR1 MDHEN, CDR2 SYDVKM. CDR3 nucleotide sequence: TGTGCCAGCAGTTTTTCTCAGGCTTCAAATAATTCACCCCTCCACTTT. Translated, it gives CASSFSQASNNSPLHF.

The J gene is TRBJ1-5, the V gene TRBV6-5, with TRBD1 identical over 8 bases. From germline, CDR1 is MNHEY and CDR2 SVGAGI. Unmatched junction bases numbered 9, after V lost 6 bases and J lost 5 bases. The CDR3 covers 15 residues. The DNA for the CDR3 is TGTGCCAGCAGGAATACCGACAGGGGTGATCAGCCCCAGCATTTT. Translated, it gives CASRNTDRGDQPQHF.

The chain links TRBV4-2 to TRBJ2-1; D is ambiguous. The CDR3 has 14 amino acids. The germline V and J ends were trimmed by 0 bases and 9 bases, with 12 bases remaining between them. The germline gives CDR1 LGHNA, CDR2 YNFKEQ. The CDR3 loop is CASSQDMKWSEQFF. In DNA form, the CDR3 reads TGTGCCAGCAGCCAAGATATGAAGTGGAGTGAGCAGTTCTTC.

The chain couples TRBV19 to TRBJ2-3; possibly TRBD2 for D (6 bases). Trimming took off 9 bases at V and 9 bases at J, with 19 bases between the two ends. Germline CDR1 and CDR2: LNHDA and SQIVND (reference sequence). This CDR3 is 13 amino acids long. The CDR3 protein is CASLLGRGTTQYF. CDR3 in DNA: TGTGCCAGCCTGCTGGGGCGGGGTACCACGCAGTATTTT.